This entry lists 14 T cell receptor beta chains sequenced from one sample in a study of T-cell memory formation after mild COVID-19. TCRdb reanalysed the 5' RACE reads using MiXCR and keeps one entry per CDR3 protein. The sample gives about 300,000 distinct CDR3 sequences, roughly a fifth of which show up once; around 21% is in the top ten. Sample: PBMCs or a T cell subset sorted from them (not recorded which). These receptors were taken from a man aged 18 to 35 who had mild COVID-19 (a few samples of this study predate the infection). Cell type and time point are not known.

The rearrangement joins TRBV7-9 to TRBJ2-3, with D perhaps matching TRBD1 or TRBD2 (5 bases each). This CDR3 has 15 amino acids. The V gene lost 8 bases and the J gene lost 0 bases, with 15 bases spanning the gap. The germline CDR1 and CDR2 sequences are SEHNR and FQNEAQ (reference sequence). This CDR3 is CASAVLGESTDTQYF. DNA for the CDR3: TGTGCCAGCGCAGTGTTGGGGGAAAGCACAGATACGCAGTATTTT.

This clonotype was seen a handful of times. The rearrangement joins TRBV28 to TRBJ1-2, with D perhaps matching TRBD1 (5 bases). The CDR3 loop spans 14 amino acids. V was shortened by 4 bases and J by 8 bases, with 17 bases between the two germline ends. Germline V gene data show CDR1 as MDHEN and CDR2 as SYDVKM. CDR3 in DNA: TGTGCCAGCAGTTCCCAACGGACCGGGGGAGGCTACACCTTC. It is translated as CASSSQRTGGGYTF.

This clonotype was seen a handful of times. The J gene is TRBJ2-1, the V gene TRBV25-1; TRBD1 aligns across 7 bases. V lost 8 bases to trimming and J lost 9 bases; unmatched junction nucleotides: 4. The length of the CDR3 is 11 residues. The V gene's germline CDR1 is MGHDK and CDR2 SYGVNS. CDR3 coding DNA: TGTGCCAGCGACAGGGCCAGTGAGCAGTTCTTC. Translation gives CASDRASEQFF. The whole variable domain, filled in from reference TRBV25-1 and TRBJ2-1, reads EADIYQTPRYLVIGTGKKITLECSQTMGHDKMYWYQQDPGMELHLIHYSYGVNSTEKGDLSSESTVSRIRTEHFPLTLESARPSHTSQYLCASDRASEQFFGPGTRLTVL.

The chain joins TRBV6-5 to TRBJ1-1; unclear D gene. Germline V gene sequence: CDR1 MNHEY, CDR2 SVGAGI. The CDR3 has 14 amino acids. The V gene lost 0 bases and the J gene lost 2 bases, with 7 bases spanning the gap. CDR3 residues: CASSYSGENTEAFF. The DNA for the CDR3 is TGTGCCAGCAGTTACTCTGGGGAAAACACTGAAGCTTTCTTT.

V and J are TRBV7-8 and TRBJ2-1; 16 bases agree with TRBD2. The CDR3 sequence is 20 residues long. Losses at the gene ends were 4 bases for V and 7 bases for J; bases not matched to a gene: 16. From germline, CDR1 is SGHVS and CDR2 FQNEAQ. The CDR3 DNA is TGTGCCAGCAGCTGGGGGACTAGCGGGGGGGCGGTTCAGGCTTGGAATGAGCAGTTCTTC. Its translation: CASSWGTSGGAVQAWNEQFF.

This clonotype occurred a few times. No conserved phenylalanine or tryptophan ends this CDR3, so it is likely a read error. The DNA is left out, because the CDR3 cannot be placed on it with certainty; the CDR3 is given as TCRdb lists it. This chain uses TRBV12-3 or TRBV12-4 with TRBJ1-1; TRBD1 is the table's D call, not checked against the DNA. The CDR3 totals 14 residues, both ends included. Here the CDR3 reads CASSFDGAPIFNRR.

This clonotype occurred many times. The chain couples TRBV5-1 to TRBJ2-2; D is undetermined. The length of the CDR3 is 13 residues. Trimming cost V 4 bases and J 8 bases, with 12 bases left between them. CDR1 is SGHRS, CDR2 YFSETQ, per germline. The CDR3 loop reads CASSPGWAGELFF. The CDR3 DNA reads as TGCGCCAGCAGCCCTGGATGGGCGGGGGAGCTGTTTTTT.

In its sample, this clonotype was seen a few times. The chain links TRBV11-2 to TRBJ2-1, with 8 positions matching TRBD1. Germline CDR1 is SGHAT and CDR2 is FQNNGV. This CDR3 is 13 amino acids long. V was pared by 4 bases and J by 9 bases, with 5 bases of the junction left unmatched. This chain's CDR3 is CASSSWTGPEQFF. CDR3 DNA: TGTGCCAGCAGCTCCTGGACAGGGCCTGAGCAGTTCTTC. The full variable domain, completed using reference TRBV11-2 and TRBJ2-1, is EAGVAQSPRYKIIEKRQSVAFWCNPISGHATLYWYQQILGQGPKLLIQFQNNGVVDDSQLPKDRFSAERLKGVDSTLKIQPAKLEDSAVYLCASSSWTGPEQFFGPGTRLTVL.

This clonotype was counted a few times. V usage is TRBV29-1 and J usage is TRBJ2-7; D remains unclear. Germline assignment: CDR1 SQVTM and CDR2 ANQGSEA. CDR3 length equals 13 residues. CDR3 sequence (DNA): TGCAGCGTTGAAGATTTCCCATCATCGACCTCGGCAGTC. Its protein is CSVEDFPSSTSAV.

The J gene is TRBJ2-7, the V gene TRBV7-9; possibly TRBD1 for D (7 bases). Germline-derived CDR1 and CDR2 are SEHNR and FQNEAQ (reference sequence). The germline V and J ends were trimmed by 6 bases and 3 bases, with 27 bases remaining between them. This CDR3 region has 18 residues. This chain's CDR3 is CASRPWDSRSTGDYEQYF. The CDR3 DNA sequence: TGTGCCAGCAGACCCTGGGACAGCCGATCCACGGGAGACTACGAGCAGTACTTC. The full variable domain, completed using reference TRBV7-9 and TRBJ2-7, is DTGVSQNPRHKITKRGQNVTFRCDPISEHNRLYWYRQTLGQGPEFLTYFQNEAQLEKSRLLSDRFSAERPKGSFSTLEIQRTEQGDSAMYLCASRPWDSRSTGDYEQYFGPGTRLTVT.

This chain uses TRBV10-3 with TRBJ1-4, with D unclear. Per the germline V gene, CDR1 is ENHRY and CDR2 is SYGVKD. Trimming shortened V by 10 bases and J by 5 bases, and 14 bases separated the two germline ends. The CDR3 contains 13 residues. The CDR3 sequence: CATWTAGNEKLFF. CDR3 bases: TGTGCCACCTGGACGGCGGGAAATGAAAAACTGTTTTTT.

In its sample, this clonotype was seen a few times. The chain joins TRBV7-2 to TRBJ2-3; 14 nucleotides agree with TRBD2. Unmatched junction bases numbered 4, after V lost 0 bases and J lost 2 bases. The germline V gene encodes CDR1 SGHTA and CDR2 FQGNSA. CDR3 length equals 18 residues. As DNA, the CDR3 is TGTGCCAGCAGCTTAGCCCGGACTAGCGGGGGGCACACAGATACGCAGTATTTT. The encoded protein is CASSLARTSGGHTDTQYF.

This clonotype was seen a few times. The chain uses TRBV10-3 and TRBJ2-5, with D possibly being TRBD1 or TRBD2 (5 bases each). The length of the CDR3 is 14 residues. V was pared by 3 bases and J by 5 bases, with 13 bases between. Germline V gene sequence: CDR1 ENHRY, CDR2 SYGVKD. Written as DNA, the CDR3 is TGTGCCATCAGTGACCGGGACGCTACGGAGACCCAGTACTTC. It specifies CAISDRDATETQYF.

The chain carries TRBV11-2 and TRBJ2-1; weak D call: TRBD1 (5 bases). The CDR3 is 14 residues long. Per germline, CDR1 SGHAT and CDR2 FQNNGV. V gave up 1 base and J gave up 10 bases, with 14 bases separating them. The CDR3 protein is CASSLVQGGGEQFF. DNA for the CDR3: TGTGCCAGCAGCTTAGTTCAGGGTGGCGGAGAGCAGTTCTTC.